These 3 T cell receptor beta chains came from one sample sequenced in a study of T cell changes during pregnancy in multiple sclerosis. TCRdb keeps only in-frame clones here, not all; method: immunoSEQ multiplex PCR. The sample holds approximately 50,000 clones, about 92% seen once. The source was peripheral blood, collected in the third trimester of pregnancy. All receptors come from a female donor in good health, enrolled as a control in a pregnancy study.

V usage is TRBV9 and J usage is TRBJ1-3; D is uncertain. V lost 0 bases to trimming and J lost 0 bases, with 10 bases between them. This CDR3 spans 16 amino acids. The V gene's germline CDR1 is SGDLS and CDR2 YYNGEE. DNA of the CDR3: TGTGCCAGCAGCGTAGACATGGGAGGCTCTGGAAACACCATATATTTT. This translates into CASSVDMGGSGNTIYF.

The V and J genes are TRBV7-6 and TRBJ2-1, with 11 positions matching TRBD2. The CDR3 is 19 residues long. The V segment lost 2 bases and the J segment 0 bases; nucleotides outside the gene matches: 9. The germline V gene encodes CDR1 SGHVS and CDR2 FNYEAQ. The CDR3 here is CASSLSLAGGLGSYNEQFF. The CDR3 DNA is TGTGCCAGCAGCTTAAGTCTAGCGGGGGGCCTAGGCTCCTACAATGAGCAGTTCTTC.

The rearrangement links TRBV27 to TRBJ1-6, with D hard to call. The length of the CDR3 is 16 residues. Germline V gene data show CDR1 as MNHEY and CDR2 as SMNVEV (reference sequence). V was cut by 2 bases and J by 7 bases, with 15 bases left in between. The CDR3, as DNA: TGTGCCAGCAGTTTAAGGTTCAGCGTCCGAAATTCACCCCTCCACTTT. As protein: CASSLRFSVRNSPLHF.